This TCR beta chain was sequenced during a study of shared clonotypes between healthy human individuals. Libraries were prepared by immunoSEQ multiplex PCR; TCRdb keeps only in-frame clonotypes and omits some of them. The table has 2 million to 3 million clones, 93% seen once. Regarding this clone: This specimen includes other DNA sequences encoding the same CDR3.

V lost 3 bases to trimming and J lost 7 bases, with 6 bases between them. The V gene's germline CDR1 is MDHEN and CDR2 SYDVKM. The CDR3 is 11 amino acids. The source is a young man in good health. Some clones in this sample may be carry-over from other donors' samples. The V and J genes are TRBV28 and TRBJ1-2; no clear D. Sequenced sample: naive CD4+ T cells from PBMCs. Regarding subset: CD45RA+ positively selected. CDR3 nucleotides: TGTGCCAGCAGTTTGAGGGCTGGCTACACCTTC. It specifies CASSLRAGYTF.